This entry lists 20 T cell receptor beta chains sequenced from one sample in a study of T cell repertoires in cytomegalovirus infection. Which antigens these TCRs recognize remains unknown. Using its own MiXCR run on the reads, TCRdb lists one record per CDR3 protein. The data contain about 46,000 distinct CDR3 sequences, approximately 22% of them singletons. The material sequenced was PBMCs, sequenced either directly or after in vitro stimulation (not recorded which). Source of these receptors: a human donor in good health (CMV status not recorded). Some clones in this sample may be carry-over from other donors' samples.

This clonotype was picked up a small number of times. The V gene is TRBV2, the J gene TRBJ2-3; D remains ambiguous. The V gene's germline CDR1 is SNHLY and CDR2 FYNNEI. Trimming removed 4 bases at V and 0 bases at J, with 8 bases between. The CDR3 contains 14 residues. CDR3 region: CASSVGPSTDTQYF. In DNA, the CDR3 is TGTGCCAGCAGTGTTGGCCCGAGCACAGATACGCAGTATTTT.

The CDR3, as DNA: TGCGCCAGCAGCTATCAGGCCTCGGCGAACTATGGCTACACCTTC. It translates to CASSYQASANYGYTF. The rearrangement joins TRBV5-1 to TRBJ1-2, with D uncertain. The CDR3 has 15 residues. The V gene's germline CDR1 is SGHRS and CDR2 YFSETQ. V was pared by 3 bases and J by 2 bases, with 14 bases between.

This chain links TRBV19 with TRBJ2-1; 11 nucleotides align to TRBD1. In germline, CDR1 is LNHDA, CDR2 SQIVND (reference sequence). This CDR3 is 14 amino acids long. V trimming: 9 bases; J trimming: 6 bases; junction bases outside the gene matches: 7. The CDR3 loop is CASRGQGGPNEQFF. CDR3 DNA: TGTGCCAGCAGGGGACAGGGGGGCCCCAATGAGCAGTTCTTC.

The chain is built from TRBV12-3 or TRBV12-4 and TRBJ1-1, with D possibly matching TRBD1 (5 bases). V lost 8 bases and J lost 4, with 14 bases in between. The CDR3 has 13 residues. CDR3 residues: CASAPYGGTEAFF. CDR3 in DNA: TGTGCCAGCGCCCCTTATGGGGGCACTGAAGCTTTCTTT.

This clonotype was counted many times. The V call is TRBV7-2, the J call TRBJ1-1; 8 bases align to TRBD1. There are 15 residues in the CDR3. J lost 5 bases, V lost 5 bases, and 10 bases had no gene match. The germline V gene encodes CDR1 SGHTA and CDR2 FQGNSA. For the CDR3, the DNA is TGTGCCAGCAGCCCTCGAGGACAGGGAGGAACTGAAGCTTTCTTT. Protein sequence: CASSPRGQGGTEAFF.

This clonotype was detected many times. The chain is built from TRBV6-1 and TRBJ2-6; D gene unclear. V lost 4 bases and J lost 4, with 17 bases in between. CDR1 MNHNS and CDR2 SASEGT come from the germline V gene. This CDR3 spans 17 amino acids. For the CDR3, the DNA is TGTGCCAGCAGTGTTCGGGTGGTATCTCTGGGGGCCAACGTCCTGACTTTC. Translated, it gives CASSVRVVSLGANVLTF.

Ten or more counts support this clonotype. This sequence joins TRBV5-4 and TRBJ2-7; D is possibly TRBD1 or TRBD2 (6 bases each). V dropped 3 bases and J dropped 7 bases, with 14 bases sitting between them. Germline assignment: CDR1 SGHNT and CDR2 YYREEE (reference sequence). This CDR3 comprises 13 residues. The CDR3 region has the DNA TGTGCCAGCAGCTCGGGACACGGGAGTGAGCAGTACTTC. Translated: CASSSGHGSEQYF.

The chain carries TRBV5-1 and TRBJ2-5; 8 nucleotides align to TRBD2. In germline, CDR1 is SGHRS, CDR2 YFSETQ. The CDR3 totals 15 residues. Losses at the gene ends were 0 bases for V and 2 bases for J; bases not matched to a gene: 3. CDR3 in DNA: TGCGCCAGCAGCTTGGCCGGGACTAGGCAAGAGACCCAGTACTTC. Encoded protein: CASSLAGTRQETQYF.

The chain combines TRBV10-3 with TRBJ1-5; TRBD1 matches 8 bases. Germline CDR1 reads ENHRY; CDR2 reads SYGVKD. This CDR3 region has 14 residues. The CDR3 is CPTDGGQENQPQHF. For the CDR3, the DNA is TGTCCCACCGACGGGGGACAGGAGAATCAGCCCCAGCATTTT.

Many counts were recorded for this clonotype. The chain joins TRBV28 to TRBJ2-7; D is possibly TRBD1 or TRBD2 (5 bases each). CDR3 length equals 16 residues. V lost 5 bases and J lost 6, with 23 bases in between. Germline CDR1 and CDR2: MDHEN and SYDVKM. CDR3 sequence (DNA): TGTGCCAGCAGTGGGAGCCGGGACCCTAGGTCCCCCGAGCAGTACTTC. The encoded protein is CASSGSRDPRSPEQYF.

The rearrangement joins TRBV7-6 to TRBJ2-1; TRBD1 might be the D (5 bases). CDR1 is SGHVS, CDR2 FNYEAQ, per germline. CDR3 length: 13 amino acids. V lost 4 bases, J lost 6 bases, and 10 bases lay in between. CDR3 amino acids: CASSSQGPNEQFF. CDR3 nucleotide sequence: TGTGCCAGCAGCTCCCAGGGCCCCAATGAGCAGTTCTTC.

This clonotype was detected only a few times. The chain uses TRBV12-3 or TRBV12-4 and TRBJ1-1; D remains unclear. V lost 6 bases and J lost 0, with 23 bases in between. This CDR3 is 18 amino acids long. The CDR3 is CASRGITDGKRMNTEAFF. Here the CDR3 DNA reads TGTGCCAGCAGGGGAATCACGGACGGTAAGAGAATGAACACTGAAGCTTTCTTT.

This clonotype was seen many times. The chain combines TRBV7-2 with TRBJ2-7; 7 nucleotides match TRBD2. Germline-derived CDR1 and CDR2 are SGHTA and FQGNSA. J was trimmed by 2 bases and V by 3 bases; bases with no gene match: 7. The CDR3 is made up of 15 amino acids. The CDR3 protein is CASSFFASGTYEQYF. CDR3 in DNA: TGTGCCAGCAGCTTTTTTGCTAGCGGAACCTACGAGCAGTACTTC.

This clonotype was observed many times. This chain joins TRBV7-2 and TRBJ2-3, with 7 bases that match TRBD2. The ends lost 6 bases at V and 1 base at J; junction bases unmatched: 7. This CDR3 contains 15 residues. Germline V gene sequence: CDR1 SGHTA, CDR2 FQGNSA. The CDR3 DNA reads as TGTGCCAGCAGACCACCGGGACTACGCACAGATACGCAGTATTTT. Amino acids: CASRPPGLRTDTQYF.

This clonotype was picked up a small number of times. One end of the junction is discordant with germline, which a read error may explain. This rearrangement joins TRBV29-1 to TRBJ1-1, with D possibly matching TRBD1 (5 bases). The length of the CDR3 is 15 residues. CDR1 SQVTM and CDR2 ANQGSEA come from the germline V gene. The CDR3 sequence: CSVEGWRQRNTEAFF. The CDR3 DNA is TGCAGCGTAGAAGGTTGGCGACAGCGGAACACTGAAGCTTTCTTT.

This clonotype was seen more than once but under ten times. The chain recombines TRBV19 with TRBJ1-1; D uncertain. The CDR3 is 15 amino acids. The germline V gene has CDR1 LNHDA and CDR2 SQIVND (reference sequence). Trimming removed 2 bases at V and 2 bases at J, with 12 bases between. The CDR3 nucleotides read TGTGCCAGTAGTATAATGTCTGTGGGAAACACTGAAGCTTTCTTT. As protein: CASSIMSVGNTEAFF.

Remarks on this clonotype: One end of the junction is discordant with germline, which a read error may explain. V and J are TRBV6-1 and TRBJ2-3; the D gene is possibly TRBD2 (7 bases). The CDR3 totals 15 residues. Germline CDR1 is MNHNS and CDR2 is SASEGT. CDR3 sequence reads: CANSEGGARTDTQYF. CDR3 nucleotide sequence: TGTGCCAACAGTGAGGGGGGGGCTCGCACAGATACGCAGTATTTT.

This clonotype was picked up a small number of times. The chain is built from TRBV28 and TRBJ2-1, with 11 bases lining up with TRBD2. The trim removed 5 bases at V and 2 bases at J, leaving 14 bases unmatched. The CDR3 is 19 residues long. Germline lookup yields CDR1 MDHEN and CDR2 SYDVKM. CDR3 in amino acids: CASSTPRGSGGATYNEQFF. In DNA, the CDR3 is TGTGCCAGCAGTACCCCCCGGGGTAGCGGGGGGGCAACCTACAATGAGCAGTTCTTC.

This clonotype was seen a few times. The rearrangement uses TRBV7-6 and TRBJ2-5, with 7 bases that match TRBD1. With 5 bases clipped from V and 8 bases from J, the junction kept 11 bases outside the gene matches. Germline V gives CDR1 SGHVS, CDR2 FNYEAQ. The CDR3 is 14 amino acids. CDR3 in DNA: TGTGCCAGCAGCACGGGACAGACCCGGGGCACCCAGTACTTC. Translation: CASSTGQTRGTQYF.

The V gene is TRBV6-5, the J gene TRBJ2-1, with 12 positions matching TRBD2. Germline lookup yields CDR1 MNHEY and CDR2 SVGAGI. The CDR3 is made up of 16 amino acids. J gave up 5 bases and V 5 bases, and 7 bases lay outside the gene matches. The CDR3 DNA sequence: TGTGCCAGCAGTCCCCTAGCGGGAGGGCCGAACAATGAGCAGTTCTTC. Protein: CASSPLAGGPNNEQFF.